Listed below are T cell receptor beta chains from one sample, sequenced in a study of CD8+CD57+ T cells in acquired aplastic anemia. From the reads, TCRdb called clonotypes with MiXCR, one entry per CDR3 protein. The sample records about 220,000 distinct CDR3 sequences, almost 35% being singletons. The sample comprised sorted CD4+, CD8+, or CD8+CD57+ T cells (not recorded which) from PBMCs. The source is a human donor in good health, serving as a control. Both conserved end residues are part of each CDR3. Fields, in order: D gene, clone size, J gene, V gene, CDR3 DNA, CDR3 protein. D genes are given only for firm matches. Clone size appears in some rows only: once, few, many, or a class for an expanded clone.

>.|.|TRBJ2-1|TRBV24-1
TGTGCCACCAGTGACACAACAGGGTTGGGATACAATGAGCAGTTCTTC
CATSDTTGLGYNEQFF
>.|many|TRBJ2-7|TRBV20-1
TGCAGTGCTAGCCCGCCGGGACTTGACTACGAGCAGTACTTC
CSASPPGLDYEQYF
>TRBD1|many|TRBJ2-7|TRBV20-1
TGCAGTGTGGGGGGACAGGGAGCCTACGAGCAGTACTTC
CSVGGQGAYEQYF
>.|many|TRBJ2-5|TRBV10-3
TGTGCCATCAGTGAGGGTCCAGGGACCCAGTACTTC
CAISEGPGTQYF
>TRBD2|many|TRBJ2-3|TRBV10-1
TGCGCCAGCAGTAGGTCGGGAGGCGGAACAGATACGCAGTATTTT
CASSRSGGGTDTQYF
>.|.|TRBJ2-7|TRBV6-1
TGTGCCAGCAGTGAAGCGCCGGGGTCGGGCGAGCAGTACTTC
CASSEAPGSGEQYF
>.|.|TRBJ1-2|TRBV2
TGTGCCAGCATAGAAGCGGCAGCAGGAGACTATGGCTACACCTTC
CASIEAAAGDYGYTF
>.|few|TRBJ2-2|TRBV7-2
TGTGCCAGCAATCTTCGGGGGGCCACCGGGGAGCTGTTTTTT
CASNLRGATGELFF
>.|.|TRBJ2-1|TRBV7-6
TGTGCCAGCAGCCTTACAGGACCGGGGCTCGATGAGCAGTTCTTC
CASSLTGPGLDEQFF
>.|few|TRBJ1-5|TRBV11-2
TGTGCCAGCAGCTCTCCGTCGCTTCCCCCCGGAGGGGCTCAGCCCCAGCATTTT
CASSSPSLPPGGAQPQHF
>TRBD1|.|TRBJ2-1|TRBV12-3/TRBV12-4
TGTGCCAGCAGAAAAATTGGAGGGACAGGGGGCAATGAGCAGTTCTTC
CASRKIGGTGGNEQFF
>.|.|TRBJ1-1|TRBV25-1
TGTGCCAGCAGTGAATATAACCGCCGGCAACTGGCCACTGAAGCTTTCTTT
CASSEYNRRQLATEAFF
>.|.|TRBJ2-7|TRBV28
TGTGCCAGCATACCGGCGGGGACAGAGTACGAGCAGTACTTC
CASIPAGTEYEQYF
>TRBD1|many|TRBJ1-2|TRBV2
TGTGCCAGCGGGGCGACAGGGCTTGACGGCTACACCTTC
CASGATGLDGYTF
>.|many|TRBJ1-5|TRBV2
TGTGCCAGCAGTGATAGGGGGGCAAAAGGCGGGCCCCAGCATTTT
CASSDRGAKGGPQHF
>TRBD1|.|TRBJ2-1|TRBV5-1
TGCGCCAGCAGCTTGGGGGGACAGGAGTACAGTGAGCAGTTCTTC
CASSLGGQEYSEQFF
>TRBD1|.|TRBJ1-5|TRBV5-1
TGCGCCGGCAGCTTACAGGGGAACGGCAATCAGCCCCAGCATTTT
CAGSLQGNGNQPQHF
>TRBD2|.|TRBJ2-7|TRBV19
TGTGCCGGTAGTATTTCGGTCCAATTAGCGGGCAGCTCCTACGAGCAGTACTTC
CAGSISVQLAGSSYEQYF
>.|.|TRBJ2-4|TRBV6-4
TGTGCCAGCAGTGACAGGGTGGTCAAACTAGCCAAAAACATTCAGTACTTC
CASSDRVVKLAKNIQYF
>TRBD1|.|TRBJ1-5|TRBV2
TGTGCCAGCAGGAGGGACAGTAATCAGCCCCAGCATTTT
CASRRDSNQPQHF
>.|.|TRBJ1-5|TRBV2
TGTGCCAGCAGGTCAGACAGCAATCAGCCCCAGCATTTT
CASRSDSNQPQHF
>TRBD2|few|TRBJ2-3|TRBV20-1
TGCAGTGCGGGTTCTAGCGGGGGGGCGTTTTCAGATACGCAGTATTTT
CSAGSSGGAFSDTQYF
>TRBD2|many|TRBJ2-7|TRBV7-8
TGTGCCAGCAGCTTATCTCTGCGGGAGGGCAGGAAGCAGTACTTC
CASSLSLREGRKQYF
>.|.|TRBJ1-1|TRBV7-6
TGTGCCAGCAGCTTAGAAGGTACAGGATTGAACACTGAAGCTTTCTTT
CASSLEGTGLNTEAFF
>.|.|TRBJ2-1|TRBV20-1
TGCAGTGCTGGCGGGGTCAACTCCTACAATGAGCAGTTCTTC
CSAGGVNSYNEQFF